This T cell receptor beta chain is drawn from a study of cytomegalovirus exposure and HLA in healthy donors. 13 Jbeta primers and 60 Vbeta primers were used for the PCR. TCRdb's copy holds only in-frame clones and misses some; the assay was immunoSEQ multiplex PCR. This sample has approximately 100,000 clones, with around 79% found just once. The source material was PBMCs. This clonotype was obtained from a man in his fifties or sixties in good health and CMV-seropositive.

The CDR3 loop reads CAWSVPRQGMAYEQYF. The CDR3 nucleotides read TGTGCCTGGAGTGTCCCTCGACAGGGTATGGCCTACGAGCAGTACTTC. The chain carries TRBV30 and TRBJ2-7; 7 bases fit TRBD1. Trimming cost V 0 bases and J 2 bases; bases outside gene matches: 10. This CDR3 comprises 16 residues. The germline V gene has CDR1 GTSNPN and CDR2 SVGIG (reference sequence). The whole variable domain, filled in from reference TRBV30 and TRBJ2-7, reads SQTIHQWPATLVQPVGSPLSLECTVEGTSNPNLYWYRQAAGRGLQLLFYSVGIGQISSEVPQNLSASRPQDRQFILSSKKLLLSDSGFYLCAWSVPRQGMAYEQYFGPGTRLTVT.